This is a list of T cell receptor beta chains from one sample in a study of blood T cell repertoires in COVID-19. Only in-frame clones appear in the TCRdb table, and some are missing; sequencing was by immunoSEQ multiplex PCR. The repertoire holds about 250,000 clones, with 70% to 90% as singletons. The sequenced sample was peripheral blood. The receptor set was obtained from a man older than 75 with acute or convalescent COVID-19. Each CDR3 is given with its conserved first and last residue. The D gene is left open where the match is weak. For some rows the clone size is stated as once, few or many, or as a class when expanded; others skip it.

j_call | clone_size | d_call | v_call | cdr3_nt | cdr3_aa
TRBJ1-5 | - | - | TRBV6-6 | TGTGCCAGCAGTTCCTTGACATCGTATAGCAATCAGCCCCAGCATTTT | CASSSLTSYSNQPQHF
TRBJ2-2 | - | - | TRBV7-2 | TGTGCCAGCAGCTTTTCTAGCAATGCCGGGGAGCTGTTTTTT | CASSFSSNAGELFF
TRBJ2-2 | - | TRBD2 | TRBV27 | TGTGCCAGCAGTTTTCTACTAGCGGCAGGGGGGGAGCTGTTTTTT | CASSFLLAAGGELFF
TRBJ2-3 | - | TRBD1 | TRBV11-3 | TGTGCCAGCAGCTTCGCAGGGGGCTCGGGTACGCAGTATTTT | CASSFAGGSGTQYF
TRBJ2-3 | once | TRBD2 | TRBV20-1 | TGCAGTGCTAGTCTCATAGTGGGTGGTAGGACTAGCGGGAGGGCCGAGGCAGGTACGCAGTATTTT | CSASLIVGGRTSGRAEAGTQYF
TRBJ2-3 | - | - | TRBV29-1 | TGCAGCGTTGGGGGAGGATTGGCGGACCATAGCACAGATACGCAGTATTTT | CSVGGGLADHSTDTQYF
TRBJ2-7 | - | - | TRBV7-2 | TGTGCCAGCACCCCTGGCAGGGTTAGCTCCTACGAGCAGTACTTC | CASTPGRVSSYEQYF
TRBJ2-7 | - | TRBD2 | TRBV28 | TGTGCCAGCAGTTTATTCCAGGGACTTACTAGCGGAGAAGTAAACGAGCAGTACTTC | CASSLFQGLTSGEVNEQYF
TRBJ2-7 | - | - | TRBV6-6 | TGTGCCAGCAGTTATCTAATCTACGAGCAGTACTTC | CASSYLIYEQYF
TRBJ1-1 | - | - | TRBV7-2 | TGTGCCAGCAGCTTATGGAGGACTTCTTTGAACACTGAAGCTTTCTTT | CASSLWRTSLNTEAFF
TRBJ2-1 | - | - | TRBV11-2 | TGTGCCAGCAGCCAAGCGACCCTCAACAATGAGCAGTTCTTC | CASSQATLNNEQFF
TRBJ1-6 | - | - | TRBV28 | TGTGCCGGGCGAGCCTCCTATAATTCACCCCTCCACTTT | CAGRASYNSPLHF
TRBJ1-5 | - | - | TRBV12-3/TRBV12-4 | TGTGCCAGCAGTCCCCGACAGCAGCCCCAGCATTTT | CASSPRQQPQHF
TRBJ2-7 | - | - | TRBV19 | TGTGCCAGTAGTATAGAAGGAGGCACCTACGAGCAGTACTTC | CASSIEGGTYEQYF
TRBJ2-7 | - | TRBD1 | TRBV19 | TGTGCCAGCGCAAACAGGGGGTACGAGCAGTACTTC | CASANRGYEQYF
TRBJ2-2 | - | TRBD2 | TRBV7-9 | TGTGCCAGCAGCCTCTTAGCGAGCGGGAGGTTCGGGGAGCTGTTTTTT | CASSLLASGRFGELFF
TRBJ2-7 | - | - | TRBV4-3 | TGCGCCAGCAGCCAAGATTTGATCGGGGGGCTGTTACGGGGCTCCTACGAGCAGTACTTC | CASSQDLIGGLLRGSYEQYF
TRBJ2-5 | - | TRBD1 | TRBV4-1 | TGCGCCAGCAGCCAAGAAAGGACAGGGGTTCAAGAGACCCAGTACTTC | CASSQERTGVQETQYF
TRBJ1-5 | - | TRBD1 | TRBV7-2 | TGTGCCAGCAGCTTCCAACCGGGACAGGGGGGTCAGCCCCAGCATTTT | CASSFQPGQGGQPQHF
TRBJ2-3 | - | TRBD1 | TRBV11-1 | TGTGCCAGCAGCTTACGGACAGGTCAAGGCACAGATACGCAGTATTTT | CASSLRTGQGTDTQYF
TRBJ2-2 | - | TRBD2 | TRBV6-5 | TGTGCCAGCAGACGGACTAGCGGTTACACCGGGGAGCTGTTTTTT | CASRRTSGYTGELFF
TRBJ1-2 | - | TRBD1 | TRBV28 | TGTGCCAGCAGTTTCCATCCTCAGGACAGGGTTGGCTACACCTTC | CASSFHPQDRVGYTF
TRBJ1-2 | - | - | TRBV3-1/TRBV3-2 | TGTGCCAGCAGCCAAGAAGGAGTTGGGGGGGCTGGCTACACCTTC | CASSQEGVGGAGYTF
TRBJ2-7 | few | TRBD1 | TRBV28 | TGTGCCAGCAGTTATCCCGGGACAGGAGCCTACGAGCAGTACTTC | CASSYPGTGAYEQYF
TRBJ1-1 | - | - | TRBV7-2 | TGTGCCAGCAGCTTAGGGATAAGGGGGTTGAACACTGAAGCTTTCTTT | CASSLGIRGLNTEAFF
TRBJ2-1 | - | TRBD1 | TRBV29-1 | TGCAGCGTGGCCCGACAGGGGGCGAGGAATGAGCAGTTCTTC | CSVARQGARNEQFF
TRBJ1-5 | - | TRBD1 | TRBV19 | TGTGCCAGTAGTCGGACAGGGGACAATCAGCCCCAGCATTTT | CASSRTGDNQPQHF
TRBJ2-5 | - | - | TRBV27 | TGTGCCAGCAGTTTAAGGAGGGGAGAGACCCAGTACTTC | CASSLRRGETQYF
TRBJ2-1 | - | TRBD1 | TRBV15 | TGTGCCACCAGCACGGACAGGGTCTCCTACAATGAGCAGTTCTTC | CATSTDRVSYNEQFF
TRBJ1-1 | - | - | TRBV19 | TGTGCCAGTAGTCGGCAGGCGACGAACACTGAAGCTTTCTTT | CASSRQATNTEAFF
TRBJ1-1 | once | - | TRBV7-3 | TGTGCCAGCAGCTTAACGGCAGGGCTTGACTCTGAAGCTTTCTTT | CASSLTAGLDSEAFF
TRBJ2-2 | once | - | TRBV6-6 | TGTGCGACCTTACAGGGCGCGAACACCGGGGAGCTGTTTTTT | CATLQGANTGELFF
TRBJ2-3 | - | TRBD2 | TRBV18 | TGTGCCAGCTCCCCGACTAGCGGGGGGGCTTCGTTT | CASSPTSGGASF
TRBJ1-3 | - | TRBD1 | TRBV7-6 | TGTGCCAGCAGCTTAGGTACAGGGGCTTCTGGAAACACCATATATTTT | CASSLGTGASGNTIYF
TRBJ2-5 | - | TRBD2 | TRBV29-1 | TGCAGCGCCCATAACGGGGGGAAAGAGACCCAGTACTTC | CSAHNGGKETQYF
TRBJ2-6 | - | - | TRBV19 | TGTGCCAGTAGTAGAGGGACATCCCCTGCGGCCAACGTCCTGACTTTC | CASSRGTSPAANVLTF
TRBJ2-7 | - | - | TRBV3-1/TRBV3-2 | TGTGCCAGCAGCCAAGAGGTCAGGGGCTACGAGCAGTACTTC | CASSQEVRGYEQYF
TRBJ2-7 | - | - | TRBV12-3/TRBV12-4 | TGTGCCAGCAGTTTCGGCAAGCGCTACGAGCAGTACTTC | CASSFGKRYEQYF
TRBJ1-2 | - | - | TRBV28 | TGTGCCAGCAGTCCGCTAGGAGGTTTTAACTATGGCTACACCTTC | CASSPLGGFNYGYTF
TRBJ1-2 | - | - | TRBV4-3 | TGCGCCAGCAGCCAAGAGGGGGGGCCTAACTATGGCTACACCTTC | CASSQEGGPNYGYTF
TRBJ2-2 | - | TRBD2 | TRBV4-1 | TGCGCCAGCAGCCAAGAACTTAAGTCTAGCGGGAGGGCCGTAACCGGGGAGCTGTTTTTT | CASSQELKSSGRAVTGELFF
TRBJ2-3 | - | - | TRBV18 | TGTGCCAGCTCACCAGTCCTCACAGATACGCAGTATTTT | CASSPVLTDTQYF
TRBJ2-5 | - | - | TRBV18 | TGTGCCAGCTCACCACAGCCAGGGGAAGAGACCCAGTACTTC | CASSPQPGEETQYF
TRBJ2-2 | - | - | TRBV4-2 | TGTGCCAGCAGCCAAGAAGCAACATATCCTCTACGGGCCGGGGAGCTGTTTTTT | CASSQEATYPLRAGELFF
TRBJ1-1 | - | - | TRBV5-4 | TGTGCCAGCAGCTGGACAGTAAACACTGAAGCTTTCTTT | CASSWTVNTEAFF
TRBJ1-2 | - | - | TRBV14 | TGTGCCAGCAGCCTTAGCCTGAGAGCCGGCTACACCTTC | CASSLSLRAGYTF
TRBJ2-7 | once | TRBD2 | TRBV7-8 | TGTGCCAGCAGCCGAGGACTAGCGGGGGTTTCCTACGAGCAGTACTTC | CASSRGLAGVSYEQYF
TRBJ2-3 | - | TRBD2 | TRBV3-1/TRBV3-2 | TGTGCCAGCAGCGATAGGTCGGGAGGGCCAGATACGCAGTATTTT | CASSDRSGGPDTQYF
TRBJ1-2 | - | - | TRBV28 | TGTGCCAGCACTTCCCCGTCGGCAGGTGCCTCTGGCTACACCTTC | CASTSPSAGASGYTF
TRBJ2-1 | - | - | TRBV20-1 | TGCAGTGCGCGCGGGGTCTATGAGCAGTTCTTC | CSARGVYEQFF
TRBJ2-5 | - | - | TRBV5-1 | TGCGCCAGCAGCCCCGGAGGAGCGGGTCAAGAGACCCAGTACTTC | CASSPGGAGQETQYF
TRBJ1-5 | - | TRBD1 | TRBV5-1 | TGCGCCAGCAGCCCCGAAGGGGGCGAGGATCAGCCCCAGCATTTT | CASSPEGGEDQPQHF
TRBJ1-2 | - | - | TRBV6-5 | TGTGCCAGCAGCGACAGGTTGGCACATGGCTACACCTTC | CASSDRLAHGYTF
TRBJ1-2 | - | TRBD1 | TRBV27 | TGTGCCAGCAGACACTGGGACAGGACTAACTATGGCTACACCTTC | CASRHWDRTNYGYTF
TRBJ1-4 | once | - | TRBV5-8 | TGTGCCAGCAGCCCGGGAGACACTAATGAAAAACTGTTTTTT | CASSPGDTNEKLFF
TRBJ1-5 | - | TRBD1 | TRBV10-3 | TGTGCCATCAGTGGGGGACAGGATAGCAATCAGCCCCAGCATTTT | CAISGGQDSNQPQHF
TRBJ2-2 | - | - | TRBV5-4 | TGTGCCAGCAGCTTGGACCCCGCGACTACAAACGCCGGGGAGCTGTTTTTT | CASSLDPATTNAGELFF